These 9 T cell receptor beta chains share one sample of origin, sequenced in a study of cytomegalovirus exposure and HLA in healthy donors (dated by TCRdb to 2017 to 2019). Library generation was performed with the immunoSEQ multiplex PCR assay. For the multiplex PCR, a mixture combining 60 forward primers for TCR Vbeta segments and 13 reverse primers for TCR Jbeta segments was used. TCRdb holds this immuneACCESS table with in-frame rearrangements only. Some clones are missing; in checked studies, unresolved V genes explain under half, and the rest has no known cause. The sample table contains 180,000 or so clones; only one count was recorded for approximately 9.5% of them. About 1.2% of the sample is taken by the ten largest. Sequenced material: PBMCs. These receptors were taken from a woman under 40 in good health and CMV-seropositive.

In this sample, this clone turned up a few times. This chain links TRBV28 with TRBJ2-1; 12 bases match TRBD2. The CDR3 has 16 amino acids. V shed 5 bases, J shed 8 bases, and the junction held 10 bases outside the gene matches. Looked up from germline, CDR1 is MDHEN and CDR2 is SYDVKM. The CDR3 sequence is CASSPALAGGPDEQFF. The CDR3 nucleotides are TGTGCCAGCAGTCCCGCCCTAGCGGGAGGGCCAGATGAGCAGTTCTTC.

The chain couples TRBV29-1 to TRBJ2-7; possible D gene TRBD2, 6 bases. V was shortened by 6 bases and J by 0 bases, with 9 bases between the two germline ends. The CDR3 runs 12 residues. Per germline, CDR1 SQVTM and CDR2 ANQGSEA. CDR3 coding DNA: TGCAGCGTCAACGGGGGCTCCTACGAGCAGTACTTC. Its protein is CSVNGGSYEQYF.

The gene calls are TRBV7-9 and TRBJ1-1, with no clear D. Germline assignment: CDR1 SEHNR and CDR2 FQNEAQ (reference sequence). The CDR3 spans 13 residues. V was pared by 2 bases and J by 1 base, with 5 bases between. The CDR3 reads CASSLFGNTEAFF. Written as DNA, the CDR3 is TGTGCCAGCAGCTTATTCGGGAACACTGAAGCTTTCTTT.

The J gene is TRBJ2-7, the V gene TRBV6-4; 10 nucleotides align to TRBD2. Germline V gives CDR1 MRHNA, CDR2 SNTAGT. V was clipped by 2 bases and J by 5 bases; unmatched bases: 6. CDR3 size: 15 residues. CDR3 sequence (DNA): TGTGCCAGCAGTGACGTGCTAGCGGGAGTAAACGAGCAGTACTTC. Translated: CASSDVLAGVNEQYF.

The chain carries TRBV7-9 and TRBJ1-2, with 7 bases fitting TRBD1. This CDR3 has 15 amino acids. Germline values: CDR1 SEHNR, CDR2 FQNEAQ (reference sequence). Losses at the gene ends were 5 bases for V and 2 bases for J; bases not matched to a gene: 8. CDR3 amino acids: CASSTLGGANYGYTF. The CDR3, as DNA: TGTGCCAGCAGCACTTTAGGGGGCGCGAACTATGGCTACACCTTC.

The CDR3 DNA is TGTGCCAGCAGTTTCAGACTAGCGGGAGGGTCCGGGGAGCTGTTTTTT. This translates into CASSFRLAGGSGELFF. V is TRBV27 and J is TRBJ2-2; 14 nucleotides agree with TRBD2. The CDR3 contains 16 residues. Looked up from germline, CDR1 is MNHEY and CDR2 is SMNVEV (reference sequence). J was trimmed by 6 bases and V by 3 bases; bases with no gene match: 3.

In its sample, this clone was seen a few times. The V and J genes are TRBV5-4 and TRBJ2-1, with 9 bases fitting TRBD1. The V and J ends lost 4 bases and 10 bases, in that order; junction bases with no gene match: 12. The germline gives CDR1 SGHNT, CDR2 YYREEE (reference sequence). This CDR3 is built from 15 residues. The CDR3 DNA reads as TGTGCCAGCAGCCTGGGACAGGGTTCTTCTCGAGAGCAGTTCTTC. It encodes CASSLGQGSSREQFF.

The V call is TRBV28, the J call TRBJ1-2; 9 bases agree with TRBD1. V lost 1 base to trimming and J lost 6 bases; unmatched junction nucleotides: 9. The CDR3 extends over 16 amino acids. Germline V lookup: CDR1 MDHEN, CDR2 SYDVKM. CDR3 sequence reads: CASSLSSWDRVNGYTF. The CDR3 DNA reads TGTGCCAGCAGTTTATCGTCCTGGGACAGGGTTAATGGCTACACCTTC.

The CDR3 loop is CASSLTGKWFF. CDR3 in DNA: TGTGCCAGCAGTTTAACGGGAAAGTGGTTCTTC. The rearrangement uses TRBV28 and TRBJ2-1; D might be TRBD2 (5 bases). The CDR3 covers 11 residues. Trimming shortened V by 2 bases and J by 15 bases, and 11 bases separated the two germline ends. Germline lookup yields CDR1 MDHEN and CDR2 SYDVKM.